Following are 13 T cell receptor beta chains from one sample sequenced in a study of CD8 T cells in ankylosing spondylitis. TCRdb passed the 5' RACE reads through MiXCR, listing each CDR3 protein once. The table has about 240,000 distinct CDR3 sequences, approximately 9% seen once. Sequencing input: blood, either unsorted or a sorted T cell fraction (not recorded which). These receptor sequences come from a male donor with ankylosing spondylitis or in good health (not recorded which).

This clonotype was observed at least ten times. The rearrangement uses TRBV5-1 and TRBJ2-3; tentative D call: TRBD2 (6 bases). This CDR3 region has 15 residues. The germline V and J ends were trimmed by 3 bases and 5 bases, with 16 bases remaining between them. From germline, CDR1 is SGHRS and CDR2 YFSETQ. Here the CDR3 DNA reads TGCGCCAGCAGCTCCCGGAGGGGCGACCAAGATACGCAGTATTTT. Translation gives CASSSRRGDQDTQYF.

This clonotype has a handful of counts. V gene TRBV5-1 combines with J gene TRBJ1-2; TRBD1 matches 7 bases. The germline gives CDR1 SGHRS, CDR2 YFSETQ. V trimming: 2 bases; J trimming: 6 bases; junction bases outside the gene matches: 1. The CDR3 has 12 residues. The CDR3 is CASSFGQDGYTF. The CDR3 DNA reads TGCGCCAGCAGCTTCGGACAGGATGGCTACACCTTC.

This clonotype was detected many times. The V gene is TRBV9, the J gene TRBJ2-1; 7 bases are shared with TRBD2. Germline-derived CDR1 and CDR2 are SGDLS and YYNGEE. Trimming removed 3 bases from V and 3 bases from J; junction bases left unmatched: 6. There are 15 residues in the CDR3. The CDR3 loop is CASSAGTMGYNEQFF. DNA of the CDR3: TGTGCCAGCAGCGCCGGGACTATGGGCTACAATGAGCAGTTCTTC.

This clonotype came up many times. The rearrangement links TRBV29-1 to TRBJ1-2; TRBD1 might be the D (6 bases). There are 16 residues in the CDR3. Trimming left V 3 bases short and J 1 base short, with 18 bases between. Looked up from germline, CDR1 is SQVTM and CDR2 is ANQGSEA. CDR3: CSVDLGGYSNNYGYTF. DNA for the CDR3: TGCAGCGTTGATCTGGGGGGCTACTCAAATAACTATGGCTACACCTTC.

This clonotype has only a few counts. This chain uses TRBV2 with TRBJ2-1; D not resolved. Trimming cost V 9 bases and J 0 bases, with 15 bases left between them. The CDR3 spans 15 residues. CDR1 is SNHLY and CDR2 is FYNNEI in the germline V gene. The CDR3 region has the DNA TGTGCCAGTGCTGAAGGTCCTAGCTCCTACAATGAGCAGTTCTTC. Translating gives CASAEGPSSYNEQFF.

This clonotype has a handful of counts. The chain's CDR3 is CASSPEWEMLDTEAFF. In nucleotides, the CDR3 is TGTGCCAGCTCCCCTGAGTGGGAGATGTTAGATACTGAAGCTTTCTTT. The chain combines TRBV6-2 or TRBV6-3 with TRBJ1-1; D is unresolved. Germline CDR1 MNHEY, CDR2 SVGEGT. Trimming removed 8 bases from V and 5 bases from J, with 24 bases in between. The CDR3 runs 16 residues.

This clonotype was recorded many times. This chain joins TRBV10-2 and TRBJ2-7, with TRBD2 identical over 14 bases. The CDR3 has 14 residues. Germline V gives CDR1 WSHSY, CDR2 SAAADI. V was pared by 4 bases and J by 6 bases, with 2 bases of the junction left unmatched. The DNA for the CDR3 is TGCGCCAGCAGTGTGGGACTAGCGGGAGTCGAGCAGTACTTC. Translated, it gives CASSVGLAGVEQYF.

The table lists this clonotype with a few counts. The chain joins TRBV27 to TRBJ1-1, with TRBD1 as a possible D gene (6 bases). Germline V lookup: CDR1 MNHEY, CDR2 SMNVEV (reference sequence). V lost 6 bases and J lost 1, with 21 bases in between. This CDR3 comprises 17 residues. CDR3 coding DNA: TGTGCCAGCAGACCCTCAGGGGCGCGTTTCCCGAACACTGAAGCTTTCTTT. Translation gives CASRPSGARFPNTEAFF.

This clonotype was picked up many times. J is TRBJ2-2 and V is TRBV4-3; weak D call: TRBD2 (6 bases). The CDR3 runs 17 residues. V lost 2 bases, J lost 3 bases, and 16 bases lay in between. Germline loops: CDR1 LGHNA, CDR2 YSLEER. CDR3 nucleotide sequence: TGCGCCAGCAGCCAATGGGCTAGTAGCGGATACACCGGGGAGCTGTTTTTT. It encodes CASSQWASSGYTGELFF.

Many counts were recorded for this clonotype. V is TRBV4-3 and J is TRBJ2-7; a weak D match, TRBD1 (6 bases). V lost 5 bases to trimming and J lost 6 bases, with 20 bases between them. CDR1 is LGHNA, CDR2 YSLEER, per germline. The CDR3 sequence is 15 residues long. The CDR3 DNA sequence: TGCGCCAGCAGCGAATTACAGGGATCAGGCTTCGAGCAGTACTTC. As protein: CASSELQGSGFEQYF.

The V call is TRBV18, the J call TRBJ1-1; unclear D gene. Germline loops: CDR1 KGHSH, CDR2 LQKENI. The CDR3 consists of 15 residues. The germline V and J ends were trimmed by 3 bases and 6 bases, with 17 bases remaining between them. The CDR3 is CASSPGAGESAEAFF. The CDR3 DNA reads TGTGCCAGCTCACCGGGAGCCGGGGAGAGCGCTGAAGCTTTCTTT. The full variable domain, rest sourced from reference TRBV18 and TRBJ1-1, is NAGVMQNPRHLVRRRGQEARLRCSPMKGHSHVYWYRQLPEEGLKFMVYLQKENIIDESGMPKERFSAEFPKEGPSILRIQQVVRGDSAAYFCASSPGAGESAEAFFGQGTRLTVV.

This clonotype has ten or more counts. The rearrangement links TRBV25-1 to TRBJ2-1; D remains ambiguous. Trimming left V 1 base short and J 2 bases short, with 6 bases between. The CDR3 runs to 14 residues. Germline V gene data show CDR1 as MGHDK and CDR2 as SYGVNS. CDR3 amino acids: CASSESAAYNEQFF. Written as DNA, the CDR3 is TGTGCCAGCAGTGAATCCGCAGCCTACAATGAGCAGTTCTTC.

This clonotype has just a few counts. The gene calls are TRBV10-3 and TRBJ2-1; D gene ambiguous. Germline lookup yields CDR1 ENHRY and CDR2 SYGVKD. CDR3 length: 13 residues. V lost 4 bases and J 2 bases, leaving 6 bases between the germline ends. The CDR3 here is CAISANTYNEQFF. CDR3 sequence (DNA): TGTGCCATCAGTGCGAACACCTACAATGAGCAGTTCTTC.